Sequencing of this T cell receptor beta chain was carried out in a study of T cell responses to AZD1222 COVID-19 vaccine. Whole-study findings and limits: Following two doses of AZD1222, Spike-specific TCR breadth and depth rose.

This clone was found a few times. The antigen remains unidentified. CDR3 size: 13 residues. From germline, CDR1 is MNHEY and CDR2 SVGAGI. V was cut by 7 bases and J by 2 bases, with 9 bases left in between. Profiled with immunoSEQ multiplex PCR; TCRdb holds only in-frame clones, not every one. The sample contains about 110,000 clones, around 84% of which appear only once. The chain joins TRBV6-5 to TRBJ2-4, with D perhaps matching TRBD1 or TRBD2 (5 bases each). Sequenced material: peripheral blood, taken on day 0 of AZD1222 vaccination. The sequence came from an adult in good health. The CDR3 reads CASNSGPKNIQYF. CDR3 bases: TGTGCCAGCAACTCGGGACCCAAAAACATTCAGTACTTC.